This TCR beta chain was identified in a study of shared T cell receptors in the human thymus. Measured with immunoSEQ multiplex PCR; TCRdb has only the in-frame clones, and not every one. This sample has 700,000 to 750,000 clones; approximately 83% occur once, and the top ten carry roughly 0.01%. The germline V gene has CDR1 GTSNPN and CDR2 SVGIG (reference sequence). Germline trimming cut 2 bases from V and 2 bases from J; bases unmatched to any gene: 14. There are 17 residues in the CDR3. This clone appeared a single time. A further study also used this sample, focusing on human thymus T cells. From that paper: Congenital heart defects were the reason for the corrective surgery that the donors, healthy Finnish infants, were having. From resections taken during corrective heart surgery, the thymus tissue was obtained. Thymic and blood repertoires appeared to show biased V and J gene usage. Highly overlapping thymic repertoires among unrelated individuals were reported in related research.

The sequenced sample was thymocytes. The receptor was derived from a girl under three years old with a congenital heart defect. The rearrangement joins TRBV30 to TRBJ2-5; 7 bases line up with TRBD1. The CDR3 reads CAWSLTGPRDRQETQYF. DNA of the CDR3: TGTGCCTGGAGTCTAACCGGGCCTAGGGACAGACAAGAGACCCAGTACTTC.